The clone carrying this T cell receptor (beta chain) has a count of ten or more. Its antigen is unknown. This sample was included in a study of OX40 agonist ivuxolimab in advanced cancers. The CDR3 has 14 residues. Germline loops: CDR1 LNHDA, CDR2 SQIVND (reference sequence). V shed 1 base and J 7 bases; nucleotides not matched to a gene: 5. Libraries were prepared by immunoSEQ multiplex PCR; TCRdb keeps only in-frame clonotypes and omits some of them. The table records around 63,000 clones, 79% of them present only once. Overall study results and limits: Partial responders treated at 0.1-3.0 mg/kg exhibited clonal expansion among the lowest measured. Dosing at 0.1 to 3.0 mg/kg was accompanied by clonal expansion of CD4+ and CD8+ blood T cells by week 6.

V usage is TRBV19 and J usage is TRBJ1-2; 8 bases are a match to TRBD1. The sequence was obtained from an adult with an advanced solid tumor such as melanoma, head and neck, liver or kidney cancer. Sequenced here: CD4+ or CD8+ T cells sorted from blood, sampled in a trial of the OX40 agonist ivuxolimab. The CDR3 spells CASSIGTGLVGYTF. DNA for the CDR3: TGTGCCAGTAGTATAGGGACAGGGCTTGTTGGCTACACCTTC.